This T cell receptor (beta chain) appears in the sequencing data of a study of T cell changes during pregnancy in multiple sclerosis. Deletions cut 1 base from V and 4 bases from J, with 8 bases between. Germline CDR1 is MGHRA and CDR2 is YSYEKL. The CDR3 extends over 13 amino acids. Only in-frame clones appear in the TCRdb table, and some are missing; sequencing was by immunoSEQ multiplex PCR. The sample records roughly 46,000 clones, about 94% being singletons. V and J are TRBV4-1 and TRBJ2-7; D gene uncertain. Sequenced here: CD8+ T cells from peripheral blood mononuclear cells, sampled after pregnancy. This clonotype originated in a female donor with multiple sclerosis, enrolled in a pregnancy study. CDR3 region: CASSQVAAYEQYF. Written as DNA, the CDR3 is TGCGCCAGCAGCCAAGTAGCAGCTTACGAGCAGTACTTC.